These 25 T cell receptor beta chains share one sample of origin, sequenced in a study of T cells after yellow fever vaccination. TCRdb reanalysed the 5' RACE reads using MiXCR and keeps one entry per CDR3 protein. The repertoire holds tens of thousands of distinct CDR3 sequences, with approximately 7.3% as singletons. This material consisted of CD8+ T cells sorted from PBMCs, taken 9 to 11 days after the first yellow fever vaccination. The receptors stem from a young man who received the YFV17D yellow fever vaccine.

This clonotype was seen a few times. The CDR3 region is CASSPGQGRYNEQFF. Here the CDR3 DNA reads TGTGCCAGCAGCCCGGGACAGGGGCGCTACAATGAGCAGTTCTTC. The V and J genes are TRBV7-6 and TRBJ2-1, with 10 bases aligning to TRBD1. CDR1 SGHVS and CDR2 FNYEAQ come from the germline V gene. The V segment lost 5 bases and the J segment 3 bases; nucleotides outside the gene matches: 4. The CDR3 runs to 15 residues. Full variable domain (outside the CDR3, taken from reference TRBV7-6 and TRBJ2-1): GAGVSQSPRYKVTKRGQDVALRCDPISGHVSLYWYRQALGQGPEFLTYFNYEAQQDKSGLPNDRFSAERPEGSISTLTIQRTEQRDSAMYRCASSPGQGRYNEQFFGPGTRLTVL.

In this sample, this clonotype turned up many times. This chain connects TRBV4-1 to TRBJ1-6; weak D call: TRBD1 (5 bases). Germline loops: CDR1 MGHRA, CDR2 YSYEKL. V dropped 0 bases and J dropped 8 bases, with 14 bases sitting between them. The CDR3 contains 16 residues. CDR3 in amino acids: CASSQEVGLGDSPLHF. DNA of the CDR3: TGCGCCAGCAGCCAAGAGGTGGGACTAGGAGATTCACCCCTCCACTTT.

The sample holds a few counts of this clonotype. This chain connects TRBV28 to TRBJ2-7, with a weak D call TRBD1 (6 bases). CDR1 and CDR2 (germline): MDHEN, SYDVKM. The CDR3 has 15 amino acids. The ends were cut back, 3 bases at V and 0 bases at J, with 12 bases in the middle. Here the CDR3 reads CASSLAGASSYEQYV. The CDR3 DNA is TGTGCCAGCAGTTTGGCAGGGGCCAGCTCCTACGAGCAGTACGTC.

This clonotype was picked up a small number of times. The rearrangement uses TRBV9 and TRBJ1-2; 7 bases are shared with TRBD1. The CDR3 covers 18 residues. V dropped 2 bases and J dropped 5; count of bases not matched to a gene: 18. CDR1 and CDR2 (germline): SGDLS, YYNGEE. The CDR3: CASSVGTAYPVGAYGYTF. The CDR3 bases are TGTGCCAGCAGCGTGGGGACAGCCTACCCCGTCGGCGCTTATGGCTACACCTTC.

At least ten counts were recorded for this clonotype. CDR3: CASSLPRGLGDTQYF. CDR3 DNA sequence: TGTGCCAGCAGCTTACCCAGGGGGCTTGGGGATACGCAGTATTTT. This sequence joins TRBV11-1 and TRBJ2-3; TRBD1 aligns across 8 bases. This CDR3 comprises 15 residues. Trimming at V came to 2 bases and at J to 6 bases, leaving 7 bases not matched to a gene. Germline values: CDR1 SGHAT, CDR2 FQDESV (reference sequence).

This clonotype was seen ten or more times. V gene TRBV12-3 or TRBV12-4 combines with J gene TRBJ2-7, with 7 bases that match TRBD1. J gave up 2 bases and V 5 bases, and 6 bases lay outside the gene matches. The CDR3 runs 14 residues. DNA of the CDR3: TGTGCCAGCAGTGTGGGTACAGGGGCCTACGAGCAGTACGTC. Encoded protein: CASSVGTGAYEQYV.

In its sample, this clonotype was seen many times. The CDR3 DNA follows: TGTGCCAGCAGATCACCCTATAACAACGAGCAGTACTTC. Residues: CASRSPYNNEQYF. The gene calls are TRBV12-3 or TRBV12-4 and TRBJ2-7; D is uncertain. The CDR3 has 13 amino acids. V was shortened by 6 bases and J by 5 bases, with 14 bases between the two germline ends.

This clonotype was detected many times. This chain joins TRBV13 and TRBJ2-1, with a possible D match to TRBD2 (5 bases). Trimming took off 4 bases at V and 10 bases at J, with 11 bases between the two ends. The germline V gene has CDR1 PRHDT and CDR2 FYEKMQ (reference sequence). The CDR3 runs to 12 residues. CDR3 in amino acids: CASSSEEEEQFF. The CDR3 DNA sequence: TGTGCCAGCAGCTCCGAGGAGGAAGAGCAGTTCTTC.

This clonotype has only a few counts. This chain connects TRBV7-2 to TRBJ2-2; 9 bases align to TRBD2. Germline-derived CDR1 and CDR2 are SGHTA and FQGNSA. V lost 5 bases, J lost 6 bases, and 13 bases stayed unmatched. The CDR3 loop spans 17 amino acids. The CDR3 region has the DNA TGTGCCAGCAGCCCCGGACTAAGCGGGGGGCCCCCCGGGGAGCTGTTTTTT. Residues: CASSPGLSGGPPGELFF. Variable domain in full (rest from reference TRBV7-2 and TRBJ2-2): GAGVSQSPSNKVTEKGKDVELRCDPISGHTALYWYRQSLGQGLEFLIYFQGNSAPDKSGLPSDRFSAERTGGSVSTLTIQRTQQEDSAVYLCASSPGLSGGPPGELFFGEGSRLTVL.

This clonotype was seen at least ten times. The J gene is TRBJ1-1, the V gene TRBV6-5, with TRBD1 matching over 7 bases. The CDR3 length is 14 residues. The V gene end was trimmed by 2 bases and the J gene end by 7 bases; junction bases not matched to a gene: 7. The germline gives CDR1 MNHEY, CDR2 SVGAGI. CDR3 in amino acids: CASSYHQGDIEAFF. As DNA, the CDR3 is TGTGCCAGCAGTTACCATCAGGGGGACATTGAAGCTTTCTTT.

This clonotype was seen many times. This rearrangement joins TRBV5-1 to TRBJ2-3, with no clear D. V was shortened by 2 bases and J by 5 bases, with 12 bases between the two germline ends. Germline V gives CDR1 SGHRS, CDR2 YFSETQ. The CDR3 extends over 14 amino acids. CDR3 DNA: TGCGCCAGCAGCTTTTTCTCCCGCGTAGATACGCAGTATTTT. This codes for CASSFFSRVDTQYF.

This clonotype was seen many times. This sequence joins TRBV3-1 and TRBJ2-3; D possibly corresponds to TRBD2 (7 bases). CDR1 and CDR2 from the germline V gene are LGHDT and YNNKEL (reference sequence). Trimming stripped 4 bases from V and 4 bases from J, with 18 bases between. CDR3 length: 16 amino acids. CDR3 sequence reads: CASSLFGGGPPDTQYF. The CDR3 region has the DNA TGTGCCAGCAGCCTCTTTGGGGGGGGGCCCCCAGATACGCAGTATTTT.

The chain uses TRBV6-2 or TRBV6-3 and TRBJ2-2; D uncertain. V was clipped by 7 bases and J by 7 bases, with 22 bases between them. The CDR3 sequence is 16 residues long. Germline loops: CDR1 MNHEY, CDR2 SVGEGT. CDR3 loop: CASTFLREDLNGELFF. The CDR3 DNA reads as TGTGCCAGCACATTCCTGAGAGAAGATCTTAACGGGGAGCTGTTTTTT.

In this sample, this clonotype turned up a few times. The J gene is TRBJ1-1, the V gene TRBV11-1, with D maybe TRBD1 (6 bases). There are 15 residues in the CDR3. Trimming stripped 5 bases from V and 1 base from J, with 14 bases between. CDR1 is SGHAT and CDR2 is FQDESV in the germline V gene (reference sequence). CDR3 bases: TGTGCCAGCAGCCCCGAGGGGGGTGCGAACACTGAAGCTTTCTTT. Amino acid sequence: CASSPEGGANTEAFF.

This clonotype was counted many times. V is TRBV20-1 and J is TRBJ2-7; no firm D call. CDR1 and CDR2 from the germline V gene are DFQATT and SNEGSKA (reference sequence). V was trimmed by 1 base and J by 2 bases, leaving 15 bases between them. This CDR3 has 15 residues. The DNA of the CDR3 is TGCAGTGCTAGAGGGGCAGGTGGATCTGCCTACGAGCAGTACGTC. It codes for CSARGAGGSAYEQYV.

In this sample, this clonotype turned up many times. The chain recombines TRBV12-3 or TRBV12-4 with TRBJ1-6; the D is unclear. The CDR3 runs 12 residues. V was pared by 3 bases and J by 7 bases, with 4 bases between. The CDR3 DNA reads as TGTGCCAGCAGTTTGAGGAATTCACCCCTCCACTTT. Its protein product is CASSLRNSPLHF.

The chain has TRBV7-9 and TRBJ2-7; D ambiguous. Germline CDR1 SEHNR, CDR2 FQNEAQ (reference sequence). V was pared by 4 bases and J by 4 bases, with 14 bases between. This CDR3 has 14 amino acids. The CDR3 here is CASSSTPTPYEQYV. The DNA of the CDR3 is TGTGCCAGCAGCTCCACCCCAACGCCGTACGAGCAGTACGTC.

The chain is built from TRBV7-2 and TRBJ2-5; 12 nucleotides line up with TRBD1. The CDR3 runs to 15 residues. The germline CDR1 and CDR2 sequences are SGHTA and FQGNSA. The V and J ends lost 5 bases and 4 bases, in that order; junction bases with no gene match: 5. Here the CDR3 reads CASSRGTGGPETQYF. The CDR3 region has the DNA TGTGCCAGCAGCCGAGGGACAGGGGGCCCAGAGACCCAGTACTTC.

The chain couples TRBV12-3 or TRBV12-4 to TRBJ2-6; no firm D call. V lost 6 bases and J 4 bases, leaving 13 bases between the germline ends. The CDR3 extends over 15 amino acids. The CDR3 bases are TGTGCCAGCAGCCTCGGTAGACGAGGGGCCAACGTCCTGACTTTC. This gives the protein CASSLGRRGANVLTF.

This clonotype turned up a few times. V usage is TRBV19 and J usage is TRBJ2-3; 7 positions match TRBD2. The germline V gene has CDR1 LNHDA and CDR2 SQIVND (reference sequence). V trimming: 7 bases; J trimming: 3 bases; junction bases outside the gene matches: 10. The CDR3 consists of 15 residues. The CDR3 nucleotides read TGTGCCAGTACCTCGGGGAGGGTTAATACAGATACGCAGTATTTT. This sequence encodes CASTSGRVNTDTQYF.

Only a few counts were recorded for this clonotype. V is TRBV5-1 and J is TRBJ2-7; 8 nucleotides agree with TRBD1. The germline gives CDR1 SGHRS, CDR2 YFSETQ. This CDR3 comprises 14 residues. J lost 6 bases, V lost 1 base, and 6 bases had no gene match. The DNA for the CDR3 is TGCGCCAGCAGCTTGTCGACAGGGGTAACCGAGCAGTACGTC. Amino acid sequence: CASSLSTGVTEQYV.

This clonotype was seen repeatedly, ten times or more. The CDR3 is CASSAGGNTEAFF. In nucleotides, the CDR3 is TGTGCCAGCAGCGCGGGGGGGAACACTGAAGCTTTCTTT. This sequence joins TRBV9 and TRBJ1-1, with a weak D call TRBD1 (5 bases). CDR1 and CDR2 (germline): SGDLS, YYNGEE. Deletions cut 3 bases from V and 1 base from J, with 7 bases between. The CDR3 has 13 residues.

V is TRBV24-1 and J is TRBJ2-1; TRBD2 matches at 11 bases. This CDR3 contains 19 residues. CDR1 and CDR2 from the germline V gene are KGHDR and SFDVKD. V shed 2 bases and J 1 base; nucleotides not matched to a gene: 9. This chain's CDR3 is CATSDSASGGPGSYNEQFF. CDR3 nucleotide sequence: TGTGCCACCAGTGATTCGGCTAGCGGGGGGCCCGGGTCCTACAATGAGCAGTTCTTC.

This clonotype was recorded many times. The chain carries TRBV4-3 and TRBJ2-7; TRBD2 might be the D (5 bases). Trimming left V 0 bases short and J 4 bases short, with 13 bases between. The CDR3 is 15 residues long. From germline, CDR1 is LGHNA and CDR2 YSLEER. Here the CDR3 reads CASSQEISAQYEQYV. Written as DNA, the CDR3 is TGCGCCAGCAGCCAAGAAATTAGCGCCCAATACGAGCAGTACGTC.

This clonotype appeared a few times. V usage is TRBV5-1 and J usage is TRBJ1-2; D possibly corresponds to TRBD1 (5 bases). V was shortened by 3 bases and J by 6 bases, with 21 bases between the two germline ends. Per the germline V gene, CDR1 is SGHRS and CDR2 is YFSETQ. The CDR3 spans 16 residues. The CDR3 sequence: CASSSPGRRVTHGYTF. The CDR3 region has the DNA TGCGCCAGCAGCTCGCCAGGGCGCAGGGTGACTCATGGCTACACCTTC.